This T cell receptor beta chain was identified in a study of metastatic and nonmetastatic thyroid tumors. All patients reached thyroid surgery having received no treatment beforehand. V was pared by 5 bases and J by 5 bases, with 16 bases between. This CDR3 has 15 amino acids. Per the germline V gene, CDR1 is MNHEY and CDR2 is SVGEGT. Via MiXCR, TCRdb re-called the PCR reads. This table holds just under 45,000 clones, roughly 3.2% found once. Specimen: blood. The source of this sequence is a female donor with papillary thyroid cancer or a benign thyroid nodule (not recorded which). Some clones in this sample may be carry-over from other donors' samples. The rearrangement links TRBV6-2 or TRBV6-3 to TRBJ1-5; tentative D call: TRBD1 (6 bases). The CDR3 protein is CASSVGGGRDQPQHF. The CDR3, as DNA: TGTGCCAGCAGTGTAGGGGGGGGGCGGGATCAGCCCCAGCATTTT.